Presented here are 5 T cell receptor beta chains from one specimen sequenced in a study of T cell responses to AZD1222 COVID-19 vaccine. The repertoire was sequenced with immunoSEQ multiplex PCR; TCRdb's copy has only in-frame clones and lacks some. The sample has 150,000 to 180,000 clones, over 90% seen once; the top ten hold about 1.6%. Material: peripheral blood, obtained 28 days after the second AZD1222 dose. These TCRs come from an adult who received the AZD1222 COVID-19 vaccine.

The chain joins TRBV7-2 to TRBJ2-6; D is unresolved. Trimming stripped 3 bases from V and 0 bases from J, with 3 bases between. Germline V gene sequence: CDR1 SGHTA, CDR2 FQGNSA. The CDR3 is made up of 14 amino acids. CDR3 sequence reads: CASSFGSGANVLTF. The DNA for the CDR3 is TGTGCCAGCAGCTTCGGCTCTGGGGCCAACGTCCTGACTTTC.

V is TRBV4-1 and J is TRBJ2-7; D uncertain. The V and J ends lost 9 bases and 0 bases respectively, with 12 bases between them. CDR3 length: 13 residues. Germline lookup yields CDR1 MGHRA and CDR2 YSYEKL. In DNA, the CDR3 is TGCGCCAGTCAAGAGCCGGGCTCCTACGAGCAGTACTTC. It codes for CASQEPGSYEQYF.

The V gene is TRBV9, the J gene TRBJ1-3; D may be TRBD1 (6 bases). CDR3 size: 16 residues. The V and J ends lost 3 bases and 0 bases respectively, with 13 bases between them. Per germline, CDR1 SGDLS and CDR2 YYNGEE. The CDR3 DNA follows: TGTGCCAGCAGCGAGGCCGGGACACTCTCTGGAAACACCATATATTTT. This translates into CASSEAGTLSGNTIYF.

CDR3 sequence reads: CASSQDRISGNTIYF. The DNA for the CDR3 is TGTGCCAGCAGCCAAGATAGGATCTCTGGAAACACCATATATTTT. The J gene is TRBJ1-3, the V gene TRBV4-2; no clear D. From germline, CDR1 is LGHNA and CDR2 YNFKEQ. The ends were cut back, 0 bases at V and 0 bases at J, with 6 bases in the middle. The CDR3 spans 15 residues.

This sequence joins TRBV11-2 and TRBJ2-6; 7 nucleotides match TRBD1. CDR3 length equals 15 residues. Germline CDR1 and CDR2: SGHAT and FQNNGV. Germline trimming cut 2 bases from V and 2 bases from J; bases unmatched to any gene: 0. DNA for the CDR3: TGTGCCAGCAGCTTACAGGGGGCTGGGGCCAACGTCCTGACTTTC. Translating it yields CASSLQGAGANVLTF.